The subject of this entry is one T cell receptor beta chain. J gave up 0 bases and V 0 bases, and 0 bases lay outside the gene matches. The CDR3 extends over 15 amino acids. Per germline, CDR1 SGHTA and CDR2 FQGNSA. These data are taken from a study of technical replicates of blood from several donors. Measured with immunoSEQ multiplex PCR; TCRdb has only the in-frame clones, and not every one. The sample lists 80,000 to 90,000 clones; 94% were seen once. Sequences were obtained from T cells isolated from PBMCs. The origin of this receptor is a human donor in good health. The chain links TRBV7-2 to TRBJ2-7; 9 positions match TRBD2. This CDR3 reads CASSLASGSSYEQYF. The CDR3 bases are TGTGCCAGCAGCTTAGCTAGCGGGAGCTCCTACGAGCAGTACTTC.